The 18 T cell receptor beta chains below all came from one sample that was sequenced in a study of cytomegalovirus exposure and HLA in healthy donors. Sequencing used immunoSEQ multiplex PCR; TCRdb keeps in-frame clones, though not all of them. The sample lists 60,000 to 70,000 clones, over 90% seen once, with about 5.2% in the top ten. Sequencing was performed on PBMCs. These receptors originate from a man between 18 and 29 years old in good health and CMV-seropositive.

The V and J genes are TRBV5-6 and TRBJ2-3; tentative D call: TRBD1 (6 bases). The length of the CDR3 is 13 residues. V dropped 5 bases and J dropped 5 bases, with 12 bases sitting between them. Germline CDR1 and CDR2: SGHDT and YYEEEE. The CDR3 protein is CASRQGLGDTQYF. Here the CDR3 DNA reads TGTGCCAGCAGACAGGGCCTAGGAGATACGCAGTATTTT.

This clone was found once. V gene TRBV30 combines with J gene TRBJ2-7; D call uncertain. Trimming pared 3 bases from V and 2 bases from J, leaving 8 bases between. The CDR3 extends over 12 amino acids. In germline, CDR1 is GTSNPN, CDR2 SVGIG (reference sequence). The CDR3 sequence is CAWRRSPYEQYF. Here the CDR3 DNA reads TGTGCCTGGAGGAGGAGCCCCTACGAGCAGTACTTC.

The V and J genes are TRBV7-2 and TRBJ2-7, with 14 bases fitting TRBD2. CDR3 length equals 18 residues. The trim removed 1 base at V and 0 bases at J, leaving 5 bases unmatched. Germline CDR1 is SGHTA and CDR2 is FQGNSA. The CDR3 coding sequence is TGTGCCAGCAGCTTAGGCGGACTAGCGGGAGGATACTCCTACGAGCAGTACTTC. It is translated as CASSLGGLAGGYSYEQYF.

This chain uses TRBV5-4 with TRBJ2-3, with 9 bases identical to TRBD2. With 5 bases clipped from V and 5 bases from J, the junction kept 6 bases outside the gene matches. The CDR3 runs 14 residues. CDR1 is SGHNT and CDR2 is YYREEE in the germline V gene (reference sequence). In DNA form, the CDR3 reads TGTGCCAGCAGTTGGCGGGAGGGCTTAGATACGCAGTATTTT. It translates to CASSWREGLDTQYF.

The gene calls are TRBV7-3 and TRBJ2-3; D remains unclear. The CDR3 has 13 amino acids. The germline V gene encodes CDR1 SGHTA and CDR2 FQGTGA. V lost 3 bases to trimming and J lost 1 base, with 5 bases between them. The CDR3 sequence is CASSFQGTDTQYF. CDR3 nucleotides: TGTGCCAGCAGCTTCCAGGGCACAGATACGCAGTATTTT.

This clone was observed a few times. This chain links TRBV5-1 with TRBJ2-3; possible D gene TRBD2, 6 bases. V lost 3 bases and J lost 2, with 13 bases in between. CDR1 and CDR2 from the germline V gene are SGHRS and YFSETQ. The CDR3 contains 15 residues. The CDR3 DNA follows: TGCGCCAGCAGCTCCGGCGGGGTGAACACAGATACGCAGTATTTT. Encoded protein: CASSSGGVNTDTQYF.

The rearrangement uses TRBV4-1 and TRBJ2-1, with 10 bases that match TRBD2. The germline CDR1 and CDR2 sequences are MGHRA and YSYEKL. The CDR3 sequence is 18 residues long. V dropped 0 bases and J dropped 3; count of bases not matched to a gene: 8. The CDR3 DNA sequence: TGCGCCAGCAGCCAAGAAGCGGCTAGCGGGAGCGACTACAATGAGCAGTTCTTC. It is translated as CASSQEAASGSDYNEQFF.

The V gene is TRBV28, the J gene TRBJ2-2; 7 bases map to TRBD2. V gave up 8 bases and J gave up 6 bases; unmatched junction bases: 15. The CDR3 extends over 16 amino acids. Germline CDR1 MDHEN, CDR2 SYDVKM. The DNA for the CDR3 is TGTGCCAGCTTGGGTGGCGGGCTAGCGGCTCCCGGGGAGCTGTTTTTT. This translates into CASLGGGLAAPGELFF.

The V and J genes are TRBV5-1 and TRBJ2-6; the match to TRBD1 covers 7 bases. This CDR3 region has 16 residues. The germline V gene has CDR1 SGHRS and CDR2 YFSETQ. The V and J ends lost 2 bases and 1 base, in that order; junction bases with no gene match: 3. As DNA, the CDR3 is TGCGCCAGCAGCTTTACGACAGGGTCTGGGGCCAACGTCCTGACTTTC. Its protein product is CASSFTTGSGANVLTF.

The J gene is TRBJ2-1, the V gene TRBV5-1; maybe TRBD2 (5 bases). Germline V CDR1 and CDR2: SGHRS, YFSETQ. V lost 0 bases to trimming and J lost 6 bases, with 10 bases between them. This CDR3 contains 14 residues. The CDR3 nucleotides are TGCGCCAGCAGCTTGGGTCTAGCATCCAATGAGCAGTTCTTC. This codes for CASSLGLASNEQFF.

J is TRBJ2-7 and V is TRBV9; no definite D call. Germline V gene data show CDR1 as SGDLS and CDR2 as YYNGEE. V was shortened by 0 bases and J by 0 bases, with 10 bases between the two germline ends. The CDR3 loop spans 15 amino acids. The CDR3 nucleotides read TGTGCCAGCAGCGTAGGCCCGGAGAGCTCCTACGAGCAGTACTTC. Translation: CASSVGPESSYEQYF.

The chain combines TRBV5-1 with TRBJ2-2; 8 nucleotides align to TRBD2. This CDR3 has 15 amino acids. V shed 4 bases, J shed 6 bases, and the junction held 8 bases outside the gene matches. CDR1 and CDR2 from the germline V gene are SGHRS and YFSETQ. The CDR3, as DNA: TGCGCCAGCAGCCCAGAGGCGGGACTAGCCGGGGAGCTGTTTTTT. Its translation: CASSPEAGLAGELFF.

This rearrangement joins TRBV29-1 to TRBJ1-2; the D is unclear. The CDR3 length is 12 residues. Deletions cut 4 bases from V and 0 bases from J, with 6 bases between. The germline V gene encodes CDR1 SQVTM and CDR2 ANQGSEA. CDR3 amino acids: CSVGPTNYGYTF. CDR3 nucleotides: TGCAGCGTTGGGCCGACTAACTATGGCTACACCTTC.

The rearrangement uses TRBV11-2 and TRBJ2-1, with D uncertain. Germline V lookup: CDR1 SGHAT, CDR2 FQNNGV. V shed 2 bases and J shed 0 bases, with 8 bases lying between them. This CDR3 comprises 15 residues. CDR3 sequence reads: CASSLSTSSYNEQFF. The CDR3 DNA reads TGTGCCAGCAGCTTATCGACAAGCTCCTACAATGAGCAGTTCTTC.

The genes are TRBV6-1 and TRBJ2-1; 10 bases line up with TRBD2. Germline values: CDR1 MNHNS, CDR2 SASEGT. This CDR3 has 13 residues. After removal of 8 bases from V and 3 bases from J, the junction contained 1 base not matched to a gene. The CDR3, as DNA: TGTGCCAGCCGGACTAGCGGCTACAATGAGCAGTTCTTC. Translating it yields CASRTSGYNEQFF.

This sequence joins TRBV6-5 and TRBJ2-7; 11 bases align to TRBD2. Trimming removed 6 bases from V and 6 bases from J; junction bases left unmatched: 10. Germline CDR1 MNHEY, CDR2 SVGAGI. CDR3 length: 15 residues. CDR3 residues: CASSQLSGRASEQYF. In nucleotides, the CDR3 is TGTGCCAGCAGCCAACTTAGCGGGAGGGCCTCCGAGCAGTACTTC.

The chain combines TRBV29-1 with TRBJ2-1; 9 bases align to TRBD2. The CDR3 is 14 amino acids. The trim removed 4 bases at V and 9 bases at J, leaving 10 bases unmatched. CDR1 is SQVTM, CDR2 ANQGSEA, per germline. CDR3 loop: CSVAVPSGRREQFF. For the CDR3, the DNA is TGCAGCGTTGCAGTCCCCAGCGGGAGGCGTGAGCAGTTCTTC.

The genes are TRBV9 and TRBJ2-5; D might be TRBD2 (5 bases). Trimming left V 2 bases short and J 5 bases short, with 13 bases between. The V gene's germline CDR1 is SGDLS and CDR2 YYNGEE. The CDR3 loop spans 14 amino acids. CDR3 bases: TGTGCCAGCAGCGTTCGGGGAGAGTCGGAGACCCAGTACTTC. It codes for CASSVRGESETQYF.